The clone carrying this TCR beta chain was recorded a few times. The antigen is unknown. This record belongs to a study of CD8+ T cells in alopecia areata. Study-wide findings and caveats: There were many expanded lesional clones persisting in scalp and blood during tofacitinib.

The germline V gene has CDR1 LNHDA and CDR2 SQIVND (reference sequence). The ends were cut back, 1 base at V and 4 bases at J, with 16 bases in the middle. The CDR3 loop spans 16 amino acids. Isolated RNA was reverse transcribed into cDNA used as the sequencing template. TCRdb's copy holds only in-frame clones and misses some; the assay was immunoSEQ multiplex PCR. The sample contains about 210,000 clones, under 75% of which appear only once. The treatment here: oral pan-JAK inhibitor, 5-10 mg twice daily. This TCR derives from a human donor with alopecia areata. The rearrangement uses TRBV19 and TRBJ1-1, with a tentative D call TRBD1 (5 bases). The specimen comprised CD4+ T cells sorted from blood, sampled at week 4, from a patient treated with tofacitinib. The CDR3 bases are TGTGCCAGTAGTATAGGATCCGGGGGAATCGCCACTGAAGCTTTCTTT. Its protein product is CASSIGSGGIATEAFF.